These 3 T cell receptor beta chains were all obtained from the same sample, sequenced in a study of tumor-infiltrating lymphocytes in primary liver carcinoma. Starting from approximately 470 ng of total RNA, TCR beta cDNA was produced with a primer in the constant region. Slightly modified ARM-PCR, run as three nested multiplex PCR rounds, produced the TCR beta libraries. Amplification in the first two PCR rounds was performed using TRBV1-TRBV30 forward primers and a C-beta reverse primer for around 10 cycles each. TCRdb used MiXCR to reprocess the multiplex PCR reads, holding one entry per CDR3 protein. The sample gives 330,000 or so distinct CDR3 sequences, around three fifths of which show up once; about 6% is in the top ten. Germline DNA was also extracted, and blood RNA derived from unsorted whole blood. Sequencing was carried out using peripheral blood. The receptors were sampled from a man in his forties with primary liver carcinoma and hepatitis B virus infection.

This clonotype came up once. This chain links TRBV11-2 with TRBJ2-3; no clear D. V lost 1 base to trimming and J lost 2 bases, with 10 bases between them. The length of the CDR3 is 15 residues. The V gene's germline CDR1 is SGHAT and CDR2 FQNNGV. The CDR3: CASSLVGSNTDTQYF. CDR3 DNA sequence: TGTGCCAGCAGCTTAGTAGGTTCTAACACAGATACGCAGTATTTT.

Of note for this clonotype: At one boundary the junction diverges from the germline segment, which might be a read error. Here the CDR3 reads CVSSKTGDSPLHF. The CDR3 DNA reads TGTGTCAGCAGTAAAACAGGGGATTCACCCCTCCACTTT. J is TRBJ1-6 and V is TRBV6-6; TRBD1 matches at 7 bases. The germline CDR1 and CDR2 sequences are MNHNY and SVGAGI (reference sequence). The CDR3 contains 13 residues.

Notes on this clonotype: A single base separates this from a much larger clone, so it may be a read error. This rearrangement joins TRBV10-3 to TRBJ1-2, with TRBD1 as a possible D gene (5 bases). V lost 3 bases to trimming and J lost 5 bases, with 13 bases between them. This CDR3 is built from 14 residues. Germline CDR1 reads ENHRY; CDR2 reads SYGVKD. The CDR3 DNA reads TGTGCCATCAGTGATACCGGGACCTTATATGGCTACACCTTC. Translated: CAISDTGTLYGYTF.